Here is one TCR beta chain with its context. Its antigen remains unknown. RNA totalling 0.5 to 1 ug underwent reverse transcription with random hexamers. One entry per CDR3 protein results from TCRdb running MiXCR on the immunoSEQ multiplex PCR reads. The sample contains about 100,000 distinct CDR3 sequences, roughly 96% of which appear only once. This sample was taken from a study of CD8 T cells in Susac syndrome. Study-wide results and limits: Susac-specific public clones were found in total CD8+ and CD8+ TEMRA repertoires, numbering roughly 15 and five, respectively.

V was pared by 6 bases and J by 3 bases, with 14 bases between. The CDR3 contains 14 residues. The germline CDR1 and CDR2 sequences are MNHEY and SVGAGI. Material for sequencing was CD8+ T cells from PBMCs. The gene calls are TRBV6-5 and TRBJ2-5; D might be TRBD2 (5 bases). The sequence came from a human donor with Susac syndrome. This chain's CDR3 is CASSPGSLEETQYF. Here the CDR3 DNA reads TGTGCCAGCAGCCCGGGGTCGTTGGAAGAGACCCAGTACTTC.